This T cell receptor (beta chain) was documented in a study of blood T cell repertoires in COVID-19. Using immunoSEQ multiplex PCR, the repertoire was profiled, and TCRdb retains in-frame clones only, with some absent. The sample contains around 330,000 clones, around nine tenths of which appear only once. This CDR3 region has 15 residues. Germline V CDR1 and CDR2: MDHEN, SYDVKM. V shed 6 bases and J 4 bases; nucleotides not matched to a gene: 9. Clinical history reported by participants formed the basis on which cohorts were assigned. Material for sequencing was PBMCs or T cells enriched from blood (not recorded which). This chain joins TRBV28 and TRBJ2-7; 10 nucleotides agree with TRBD2. This TCR was sampled from a man in his sixties who had recovered from COVID-19. Written as DNA, the CDR3 is TGTGCCAGCAGACCCCCTAGCGGGAGCGGGTACGAGCAGTACTTC. This translates into CASRPPSGSGYEQYF. Supplemented by reference TRBV28 and TRBJ2-7, the full variable domain reads DVKVTQSSRYLVKRTGEKVFLECVQDMDHENMFWYRQDPGLGLRLIYFSYDVKMKEKGDIPEGYSVSREKKERFSLILESASTNQTSMYLCASRPPSGSGYEQYFGPGTRLTVT.